This TCR beta chain was found in a study of cytomegalovirus exposure and HLA in healthy donors (dated by TCRdb to 2016 to 2017). Study-wide context: In an earlier analysis of under 750 of the donors, about 260 Gb of sequence data and approximately 100 million unique TCR beta sequences from roughly 190 million T cells were reported. The study was designed to test whether signatures of past pathogen exposure could be identified by cataloging public T cell receptors. The genetic ancestry cluster associated with self-reported Caucasian donors included roughly four fifths of the roughly 400 genotyped donors. An early release that covered some 640 HLA-typed donors contained about 300 gigabases of sequencing data and tens of millions of unique TCR sequences. Genome-wide SNP genotypes for about three fifths of the 666 donors were used in a later genetic analysis, which treated that subset as a discovery cohort. All discovery cohort repertoires had been generated on a single sequencing platform. HLA typing covered class I and class II loci at four-digit resolution. Among 300 to 450 genotyped donors of the cohort, an average of roughly 240,000 unique TCR beta nucleotide sequences were sequenced per donor, approximately 20% of them non-productive. Typing coverage differed by locus: A, B, C, DRB1 and DQB1 were typed in roughly 620-630 donors, DQA1 in around 500, DPA1 in roughly 590, and DPB1 in just under 480. The study profiled the T cell repertoires of fewer than 850 subjects by immunosequencing and related them to cytomegalovirus serostatus. An earlier analysis of some 600 of the donors applied high-throughput TCR beta sequencing to assess whether each TCR beta V gene segment acted as functional or pseudogenic. A separate validation cohort of roughly 130 different subjects was used in addition to the 666-subject first cohort. In a later analysis, previously published TCR beta repertoires from hundreds of donors were re-analyzed and high-resolution HLA genotyping was added so that TCR occurrence patterns could be studied. In the later analysis, no new phenotypic data were used to find candidate immune exposures; instead, reliance was placed on TCR beta sequences and their occurrence across donors. Roughly five DR-DQ haplotypes were treated as single units for association and clustering because of strong linkage in the cohort. Donor age, sex, ethnicity and CMV serostatus were collected together with the repertoire data. The study combined high-throughput TCR immunosequencing, statistical association of individual TCRs with disease status, and machine learning to predict cytomegalovirus infection status. What the study reported, not specific to this receptor: A later analysis associated 15,000 to 20,000 TCR beta sequences with specific HLA alleles at a false discovery rate of 0.05. The classifier was reported to diagnose cytomegalovirus status with high specificity and sensitivity in both the original and validation cohorts. Linkage disequilibrium might explain the correlated functional status among segregating V segments, but an unknown experimental factor could not be ruled out. A total of some 180 TCR beta chains were listed by the study as associated with cytomegalovirus. V-gene and J-gene trimming of TCR beta chains was associated with a missense DCLRE1C variant in a later genetic analysis, and the association was replicated in an independent cohort. A further reported finding was that TCR beta sequences accurately predicted the HLA-A and HLA-B alleles for most subjects in the first cohort. A later genetic analysis reported fewer N-insertions in productive TCRs among donors in an Asian-associated ancestry cluster than the roughly 670-donor mean. Because the 87-base-pair reads could not distinguish some IMGT-functional V segments, including TRBV6-2 and TRBV6-3, those segments were excluded. A group of highly shared sequence variants was considered likely to be a technical artifact of the sequencing pipeline. In a later analysis, TCR association rates were found to vary across HLA loci, with the most associated TCRs seen for DRB1 alleles and the fewest for HLA-C alleles. Most TCR sequences were seen in very few donors, while some public TCRs were found in many individuals. In an earlier analysis of some 500 of the donors, most TCR beta V segments appeared in productive rearrangements about 87% or about 30% of the time, broadly matching IMGT annotations. Roughly uniform sequencing depth across donors was assumed in presence/absence analyses, although this assumption may not hold. Because counts were too low, about 15 rarely observed V segments, including chromosome 9 orphons, were left out of the earlier analysis of approximately 580 of the donors. A few of the identified cytomegalovirus-associated TCR beta chains were confirmed in vitro to be specific for cytomegalovirus antigens. Because some donors lacked HLA typing at each locus, the association tests relied only on the typed subset. This cohort had only TCR beta chains sequenced, and the lack of alpha or paired-chain data limited which features could be detected. A later analysis found that most CMV-associated TCR beta chains appeared HLA-restricted, with HLA associations seemingly driven largely by CMV exposure. A later analysis found that HLA-associated TCR beta chains were more clonally expanded and had lower generation probabilities than equally common non-associated chains. When HLA alleles, especially DR and DQ, strongly co-occurred, TCR associations were difficult to assign to individual alleles. The authors suggested that the approach could potentially be generalized to other disease states and immunological phenotypes. In a later analysis, several top co-occurrence clusters were reported to appear linked to parvovirus B19, influenza, CMV and Epstein-Barr virus. The only immune exposure information available for the cohort was CMV serostatus.

A word on this clone: The antigen this receptor binds is unknown.

Via the germline V gene, CDR1 is MDHEN and CDR2 SYDVKM. The CDR3 goes from the cysteine to the phenylalanine over 15 residues. Of all the DNA, just the CDR3 is kept, 45 bases in frame from base 1. The junction shows trimming of 3 bases on V and 4 bases on J, plus 15 bases between the germline ends. The cohort was made up of approximately 670 healthy bone marrow donors. Cohort members were all nominally healthy when sampled, although unrecorded immune exposures were likely present. The donor tested CMV seronegative, placing the donor among the 350 to 400 seronegative members of the cohort. A peripheral blood sample was collected from each donor, and TCR beta sequencing was performed on peripheral blood mononuclear cells. Genomic DNA extraction from the blood cell samples was performed with the Qiagen DNeasy Blood Extraction Kit. To prepare the library, the immunoSEQ multiplex PCR assay was applied. For the multiplex PCR, a mixture combining 60 forward primers for TCR Vbeta segments and 13 reverse primers for TCR Jbeta segments was used. The CDR3 region of rearranged TCR beta genes was amplified from genomic DNA by a multiplex PCR assay. The amplified TCR beta libraries were sequenced on the Illumina HiSeq System as 87-base-pair reads. Turning to the authors' computational methods: A later analysis counted approximately 84 million unique TCR beta chains across the 500 to 850 repertoires, and some 12 million of these chains were shared by at least two donors. A nearest-neighbor algorithm error-corrected the raw reads and collapsed the reads into unique sequences, merging closely related sequences to remove PCR and sequencing errors. CDR3 sequences were aligned to IMGT reference sequences to assign V, D and J gene segments. For a sequence to be retained, at least a six-nucleotide match to both a V gene segment and a J gene segment was required. Rearrangements were classified as productive when the CDR3 lacked stop codons and remained in frame with V and J, and all other rearrangements were classified as non-productive. Following IMGT convention, CDR3 was defined as the stretch from the second conserved V-encoded cysteine to the conserved J-encoded phenylalanine. Sequences without an unambiguous match to a single V gene segment were excluded from the earlier analysis of over 500 of the donors. An earlier analysis of under 750 of the donors called V segments functional above 56.7% productive rearrangements and segregating when the between-donor standard deviation exceeded 5%. A statistical classification framework was built to diagnose cytomegalovirus status from the catalog of TCR beta chain sequences. In a later analysis, V and J genes were assigned by comparing TCR nucleotide sequences against IMGT/GENE-DB human TR gene sequences. Using the TCRdist pipeline, a later analysis assigned CDR3 sequences along with most-parsimonious VDJ recombination scenarios. In a later analysis, each TCR beta chain was defined by its CDR3 amino acid sequence together with its V-gene family, and reads lacking a unique V-gene family were excluded. To address suspected cross-contamination and a sequencing artifact, a later analysis removed a few hundred highly shared, low-generation-probability nucleotide sequences. For each public chain, a later analysis derived a clonal expansion index from normalized ranks of inferred template counts within each repertoire. A later analysis computed generation probabilities with a VDJ recombination model fitted to out-of-frame rearrangements, and checked the results against IGoR. In a later analysis, TCR-TCR, TCR-HLA and TCR-CMV co-occurrence was scored with hypergeometric tests, and a repertoire-size bias correction was applied to TCR pairs. To estimate false discovery rates, a later analysis permuted the HLA or CMV assignments 20 times. A later analysis grouped co-occurring TCRs with DBSCAN, adding TCRdist sequence similarity when clustering within HLA-allele-positive subsets. Repertoires with fewer than 30,000 or more than 120,000 public chains were left out of co-occurrence clustering, as were a few repertoires with anomalous nucleotide sharing. Entries here come from immuneACCESS through TCRdb and include only in-frame sequences with V and J called. Some clones fail to appear in such tables; in the studies checked, an unresolved V gene covers under half of the shortfall, and the cause of the remainder is unknown. V and J calls and clone size are as listed in that table; D and trimming were resolved from the DNA. The sample's clone listing holds around 130,000 clones. The top ten hold about 1.4% of the sample.

Sequenced material: PBMCs. Recombination joined TRBV28 with TRBJ1-1, with TRBD1 tentatively as D gene (6 bases match). The source of this sequence is a middle-aged woman in good health and CMV-seronegative. The CDR3 loop reads CASSLPLTGRTEAFF. The DNA sequence is TGTGCCAGCAGTTTGCCCCTAACAGGGCGCACTGAAGCTTTCTTT.